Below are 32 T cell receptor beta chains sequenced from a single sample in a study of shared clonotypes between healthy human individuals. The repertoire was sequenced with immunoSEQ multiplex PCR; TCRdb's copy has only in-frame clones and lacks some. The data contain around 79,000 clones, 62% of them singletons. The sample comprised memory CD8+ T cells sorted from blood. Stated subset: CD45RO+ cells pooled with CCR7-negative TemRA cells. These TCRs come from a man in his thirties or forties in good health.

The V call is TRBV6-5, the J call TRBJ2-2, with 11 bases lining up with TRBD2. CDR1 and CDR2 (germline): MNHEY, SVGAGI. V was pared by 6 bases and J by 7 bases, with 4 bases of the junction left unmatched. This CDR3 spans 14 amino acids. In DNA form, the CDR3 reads TGTGCCAGCAGGATAGGACTAGCGGGCGGGGAGCTGTTTTTT. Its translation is CASRIGLAGGELFF.

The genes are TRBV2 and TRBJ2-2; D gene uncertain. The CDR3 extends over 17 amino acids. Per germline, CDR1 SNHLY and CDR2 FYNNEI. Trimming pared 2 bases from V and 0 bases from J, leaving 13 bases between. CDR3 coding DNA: TGTGCCAGCAGTGAACATTTGTACGGAGCGAACACCGGGGAGCTGTTTTTT. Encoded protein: CASSEHLYGANTGELFF. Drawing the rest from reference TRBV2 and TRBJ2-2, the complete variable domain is EPEVTQTPSHQVTQMGQEVILRCVPISNHLYFYWYRQILGQKVEFLVSFYNNEISEKSEIFDDQFSVERPDGSNFTLKIRSTKLEDSAMYFCASSEHLYGANTGELFFGEGSRLTVL.

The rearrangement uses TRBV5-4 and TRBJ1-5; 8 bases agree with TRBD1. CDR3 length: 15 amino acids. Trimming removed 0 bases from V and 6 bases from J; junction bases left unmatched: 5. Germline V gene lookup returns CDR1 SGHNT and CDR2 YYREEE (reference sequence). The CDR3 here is CASSLGTGSGQPQHF. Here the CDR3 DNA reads TGTGCCAGCAGCTTGGGGACAGGGAGCGGTCAGCCCCAGCATTTT.

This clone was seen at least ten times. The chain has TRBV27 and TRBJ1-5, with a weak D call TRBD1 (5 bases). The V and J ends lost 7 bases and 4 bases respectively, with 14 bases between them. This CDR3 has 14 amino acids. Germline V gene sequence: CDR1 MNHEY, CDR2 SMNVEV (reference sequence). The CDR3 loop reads CASTPGWGNQPQHF. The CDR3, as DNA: TGTGCCAGCACTCCCGGGTGGGGGAATCAGCCCCAGCATTTT.

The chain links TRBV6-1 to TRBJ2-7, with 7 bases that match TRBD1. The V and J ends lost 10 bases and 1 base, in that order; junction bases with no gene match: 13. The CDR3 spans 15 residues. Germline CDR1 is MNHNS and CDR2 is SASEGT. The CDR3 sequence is CATATGTAGSYEQYF. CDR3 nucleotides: TGTGCCACCGCAACCGGGACAGCCGGATCCTACGAGCAGTACTTC.

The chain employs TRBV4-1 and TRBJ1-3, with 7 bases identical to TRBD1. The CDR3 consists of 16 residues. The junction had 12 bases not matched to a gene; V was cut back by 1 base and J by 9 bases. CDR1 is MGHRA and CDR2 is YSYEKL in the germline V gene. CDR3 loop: CASSQADKTGMVTIYF. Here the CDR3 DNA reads TGCGCCAGCAGCCAAGCGGATAAGACAGGGATGGTCACCATATATTTT.

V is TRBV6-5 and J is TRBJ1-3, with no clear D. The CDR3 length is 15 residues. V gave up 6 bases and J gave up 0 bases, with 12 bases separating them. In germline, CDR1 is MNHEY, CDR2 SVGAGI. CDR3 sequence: CASSSSGYSGNTIYF. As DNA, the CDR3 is TGTGCCAGCAGCTCCTCGGGCTACTCTGGAAACACCATATATTTT.

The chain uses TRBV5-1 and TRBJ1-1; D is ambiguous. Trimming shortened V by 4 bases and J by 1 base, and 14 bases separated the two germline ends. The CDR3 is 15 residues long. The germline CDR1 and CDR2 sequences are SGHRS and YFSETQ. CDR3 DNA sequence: TGCGCCAGCAGCCCACCAAGGGTGGGGAACACTGAAGCTTTCTTT. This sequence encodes CASSPPRVGNTEAFF.

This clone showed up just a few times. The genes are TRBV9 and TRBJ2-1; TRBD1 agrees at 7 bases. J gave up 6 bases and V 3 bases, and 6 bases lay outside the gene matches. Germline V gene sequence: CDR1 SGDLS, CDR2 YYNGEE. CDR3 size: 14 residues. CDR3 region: CASSATGNSNEQFF. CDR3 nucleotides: TGTGCCAGCAGCGCGACAGGGAACTCCAATGAGCAGTTCTTC.

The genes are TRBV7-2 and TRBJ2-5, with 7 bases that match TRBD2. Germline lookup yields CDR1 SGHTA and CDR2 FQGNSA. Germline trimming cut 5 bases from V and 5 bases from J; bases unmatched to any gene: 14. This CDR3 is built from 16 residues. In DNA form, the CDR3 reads TGTGCCAGCAGCCTTAAACCGGGACTAAGTTTGGAGACCCAGTACTTC. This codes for CASSLKPGLSLETQYF.

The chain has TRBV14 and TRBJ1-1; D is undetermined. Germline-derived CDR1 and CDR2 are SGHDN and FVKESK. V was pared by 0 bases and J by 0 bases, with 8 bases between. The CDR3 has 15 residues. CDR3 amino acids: CASSQDLGMNTEAFF. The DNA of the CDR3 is TGTGCCAGCAGCCAAGATCTGGGCATGAACACTGAAGCTTTCTTT.

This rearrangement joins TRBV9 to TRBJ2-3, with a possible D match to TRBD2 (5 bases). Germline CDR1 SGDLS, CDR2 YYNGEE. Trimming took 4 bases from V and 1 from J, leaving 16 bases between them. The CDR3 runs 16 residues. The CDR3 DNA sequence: TGTGCCAGCAGCCCAGAGGGAAAAATAGGCACAGATACGCAGTATTTT. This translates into CASSPEGKIGTDTQYF. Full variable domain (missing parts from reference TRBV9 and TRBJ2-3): DSGVTQTPKHLITATGQRVTLRCSPRSGDLSVYWYQQSLDQGLQFLIQYYNGEERAKGNILERFSAQQFPDLHSELNLSSLELGDSALYFCASSPEGKIGTDTQYFGPGTRLTVL.

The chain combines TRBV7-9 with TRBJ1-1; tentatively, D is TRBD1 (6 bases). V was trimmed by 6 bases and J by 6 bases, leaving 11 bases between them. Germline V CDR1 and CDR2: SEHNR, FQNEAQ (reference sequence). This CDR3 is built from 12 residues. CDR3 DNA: TGTGCCAGCAGACAAGACAGGCCTGAAGCTTTCTTT. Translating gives CASRQDRPEAFF.

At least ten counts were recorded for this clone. Here the CDR3 reads CASSLTGLETYEQYF. The CDR3 DNA follows: TGTGCCAGCAGTTTAACGGGACTAGAAACATACGAGCAGTACTTC. The chain uses TRBV28 and TRBJ2-7; 8 nucleotides agree with TRBD2. The V segment lost 2 bases and the J segment 4 bases; nucleotides outside the gene matches: 7. The CDR3 runs to 15 residues. Germline V gene data show CDR1 as MDHEN and CDR2 as SYDVKM.

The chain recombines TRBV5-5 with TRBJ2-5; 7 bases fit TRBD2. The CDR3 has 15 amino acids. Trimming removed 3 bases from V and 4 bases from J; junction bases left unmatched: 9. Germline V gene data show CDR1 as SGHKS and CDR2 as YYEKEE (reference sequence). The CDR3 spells CASSSYGGLGETQYF. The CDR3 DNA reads TGTGCCAGCAGCTCTTACGGGGGGTTAGGAGAGACCCAGTACTTC.

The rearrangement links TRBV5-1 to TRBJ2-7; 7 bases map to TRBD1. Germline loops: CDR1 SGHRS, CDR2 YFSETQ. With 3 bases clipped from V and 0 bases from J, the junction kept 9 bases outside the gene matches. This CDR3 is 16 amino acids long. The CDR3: CASSWNRDSISYEQYF. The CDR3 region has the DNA TGCGCCAGCAGCTGGAACCGGGACAGTATCTCCTACGAGCAGTACTTC.

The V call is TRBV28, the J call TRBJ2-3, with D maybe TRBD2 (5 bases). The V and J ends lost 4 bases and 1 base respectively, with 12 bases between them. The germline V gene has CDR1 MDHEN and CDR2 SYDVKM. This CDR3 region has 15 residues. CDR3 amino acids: CASSWVGVGTDTQYF. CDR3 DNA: TGTGCCAGCAGTTGGGTGGGAGTGGGCACAGATACGCAGTATTTT.

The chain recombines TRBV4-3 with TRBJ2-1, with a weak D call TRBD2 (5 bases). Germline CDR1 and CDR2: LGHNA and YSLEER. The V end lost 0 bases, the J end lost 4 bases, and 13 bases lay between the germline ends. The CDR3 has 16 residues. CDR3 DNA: TGCGCCAGCAGCCAAGATCGGTGGGAGCGATACAATGAGCAGTTCTTC. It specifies CASSQDRWERYNEQFF.

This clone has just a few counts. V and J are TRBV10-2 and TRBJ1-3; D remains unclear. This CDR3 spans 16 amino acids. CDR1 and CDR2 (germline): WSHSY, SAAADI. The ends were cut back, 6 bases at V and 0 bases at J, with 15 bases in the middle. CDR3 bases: TGCGCCAGCAGAGATGCGGGCTTCAGCTCTGGAAACACCATATATTTT. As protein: CASRDAGFSSGNTIYF.

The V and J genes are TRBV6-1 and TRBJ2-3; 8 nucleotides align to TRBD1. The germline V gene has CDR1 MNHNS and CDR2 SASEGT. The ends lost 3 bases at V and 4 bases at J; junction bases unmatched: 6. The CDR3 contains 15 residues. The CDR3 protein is CASSEWTGNSDTQYF. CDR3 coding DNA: TGTGCCAGCAGTGAGTGGACAGGGAACTCAGATACGCAGTATTTT.

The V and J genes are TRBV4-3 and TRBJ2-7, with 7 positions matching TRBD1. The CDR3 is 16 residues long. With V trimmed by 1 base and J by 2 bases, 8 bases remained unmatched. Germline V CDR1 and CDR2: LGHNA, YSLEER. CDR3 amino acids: CASSQGTGESTYEQYF. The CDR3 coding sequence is TGCGCCAGCAGCCAAGGAACAGGGGAATCGACCTACGAGCAGTACTTC.

The CDR3 is CASSEGLAIEQFF. Here the CDR3 DNA reads TGTGCCAGCAGTGAGGGACTAGCCATTGAGCAGTTCTTC. The gene calls are TRBV2 and TRBJ2-1, with 9 bases fitting TRBD2. With V trimmed by 3 bases and J by 9 bases, 3 bases remained unmatched. CDR1 and CDR2 from the germline V gene are SNHLY and FYNNEI. CDR3 length: 13 residues.

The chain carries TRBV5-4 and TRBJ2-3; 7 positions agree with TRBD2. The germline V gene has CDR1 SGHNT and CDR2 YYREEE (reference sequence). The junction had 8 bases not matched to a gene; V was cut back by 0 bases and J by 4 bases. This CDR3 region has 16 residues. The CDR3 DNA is TGTGCCAGCAGCTTGGTACGCGGGAGTGCGGCAGATACGCAGTATTTT. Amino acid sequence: CASSLVRGSAADTQYF. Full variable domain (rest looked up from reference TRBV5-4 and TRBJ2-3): ETGVTQSPTHLIKTRGQQVTLRCSSQSGHNTVSWYQQALGQGPQFIFQYYREEENGRGNFPPRFSGLQFPNYSSELNVNALELDDSALYLCASSLVRGSAADTQYFGPGTRLTVL.

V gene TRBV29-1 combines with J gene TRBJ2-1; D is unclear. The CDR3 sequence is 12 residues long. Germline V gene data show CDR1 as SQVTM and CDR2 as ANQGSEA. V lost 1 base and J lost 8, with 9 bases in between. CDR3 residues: CSVEVLTHEQFF. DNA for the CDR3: TGCAGCGTTGAAGTGCTAACCCATGAGCAGTTCTTC.

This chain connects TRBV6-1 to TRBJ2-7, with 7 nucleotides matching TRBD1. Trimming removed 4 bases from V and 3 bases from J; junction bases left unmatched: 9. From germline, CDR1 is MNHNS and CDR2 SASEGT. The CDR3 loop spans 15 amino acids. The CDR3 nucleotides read TGTGCCAGCAGTGCTACCGGGACAGCTTACTACGAGCAGTACTTC. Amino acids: CASSATGTAYYEQYF.

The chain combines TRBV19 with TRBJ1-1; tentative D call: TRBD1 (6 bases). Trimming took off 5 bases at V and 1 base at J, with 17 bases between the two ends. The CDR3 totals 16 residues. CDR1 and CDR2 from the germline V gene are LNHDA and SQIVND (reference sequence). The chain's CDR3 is CASSSPPGEGNTEAFF. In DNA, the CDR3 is TGTGCCAGTAGTTCTCCCCCAGGGGAGGGGAACACTGAAGCTTTCTTT.

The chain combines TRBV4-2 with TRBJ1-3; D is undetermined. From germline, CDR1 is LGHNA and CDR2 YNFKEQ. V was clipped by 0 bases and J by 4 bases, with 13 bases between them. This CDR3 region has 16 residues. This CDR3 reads CASSQESSGLGNTIYF. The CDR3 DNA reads TGTGCCAGCAGCCAAGAAAGTTCGGGGTTGGGAAACACCATATATTTT.

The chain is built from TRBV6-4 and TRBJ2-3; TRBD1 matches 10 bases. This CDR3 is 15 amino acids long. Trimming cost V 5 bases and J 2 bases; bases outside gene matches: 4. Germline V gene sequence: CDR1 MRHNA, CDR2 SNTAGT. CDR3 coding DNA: TGTGCCAGCAGTACCGGGACAGGGGCCACAGATACGCAGTATTTT. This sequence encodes CASSTGTGATDTQYF.

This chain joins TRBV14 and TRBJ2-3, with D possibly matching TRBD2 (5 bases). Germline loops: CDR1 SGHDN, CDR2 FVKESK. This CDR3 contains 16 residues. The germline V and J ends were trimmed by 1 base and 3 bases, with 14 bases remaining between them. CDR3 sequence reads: CASSQGPSGSTDTQYF. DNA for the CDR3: TGTGCCAGCAGCCAAGGTCCATCGGGAAGTACAGATACGCAGTATTTT.

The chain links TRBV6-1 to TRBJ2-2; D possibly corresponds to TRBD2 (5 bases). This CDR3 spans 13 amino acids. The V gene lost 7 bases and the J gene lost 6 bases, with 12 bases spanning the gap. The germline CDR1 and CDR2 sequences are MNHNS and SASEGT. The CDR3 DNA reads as TGTGCCAGCAAAGAACGGGATGCCGGGGAGCTGTTTTTT. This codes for CASKERDAGELFF.

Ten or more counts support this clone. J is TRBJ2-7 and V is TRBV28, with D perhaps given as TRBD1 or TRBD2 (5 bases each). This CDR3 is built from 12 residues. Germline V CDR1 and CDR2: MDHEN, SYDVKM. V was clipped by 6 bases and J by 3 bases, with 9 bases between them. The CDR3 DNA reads TGTGCCAGCAGCGGGACGGGCTACGAGCAGTACTTC. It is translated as CASSGTGYEQYF.

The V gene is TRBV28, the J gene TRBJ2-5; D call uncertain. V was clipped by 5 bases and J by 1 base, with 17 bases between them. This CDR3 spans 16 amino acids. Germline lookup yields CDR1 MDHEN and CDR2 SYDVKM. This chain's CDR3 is CASSAAGVGGQETQYF. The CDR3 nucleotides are TGTGCCAGCAGTGCCGCTGGGGTAGGTGGCCAAGAGACCCAGTACTTC.